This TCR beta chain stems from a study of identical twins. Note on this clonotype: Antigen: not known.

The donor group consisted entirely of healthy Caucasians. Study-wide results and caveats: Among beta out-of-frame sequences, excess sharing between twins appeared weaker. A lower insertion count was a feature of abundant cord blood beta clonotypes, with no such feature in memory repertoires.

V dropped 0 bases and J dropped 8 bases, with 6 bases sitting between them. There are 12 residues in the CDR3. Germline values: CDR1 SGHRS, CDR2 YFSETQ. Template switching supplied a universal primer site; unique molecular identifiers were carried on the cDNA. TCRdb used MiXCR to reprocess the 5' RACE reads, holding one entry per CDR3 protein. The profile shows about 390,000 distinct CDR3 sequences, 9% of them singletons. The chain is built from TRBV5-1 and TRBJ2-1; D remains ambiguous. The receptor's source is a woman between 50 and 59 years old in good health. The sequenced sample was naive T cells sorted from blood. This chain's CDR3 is CASSLANHEQFF. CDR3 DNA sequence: TGCGCCAGCAGCTTGGCCAACCATGAGCAGTTCTTC.